The TCR beta chain under discussion was sequenced for a study of blood T cells in healthy people across ages (dated by TCRdb to about 2015). Background for the entire study: In model experiments, template switching captured about one uniquely barcoded TCR beta cDNA molecule for every two T cells. The study measured age-related changes in TCR beta repertoire diversity using deep sequencing normalized with unique cDNA molecular identifiers. Donors were grouped into four age groups: young (average roughly 16 years), middle-aged (39), aged (roughly 67) and long-lived (around 80). To avoid experimental bias, donors of different ages were distributed randomly across sequencing lanes. For two donors (one aged 18 to 30 and one aged 80 or older), the study analyzed two additional independent replicas of 1 million unique cDNA reads from the same blood draw.

The 35 to 40 donors, aged roughly 6 to 100 years, were systemically healthy Caucasian individuals from Russia. Each donor gave ten milliliters of peripheral blood, collected into EDTA-treated Vacutainer tubes. Ficoll-Paque density-gradient centrifugation was used to isolate PBMCs, with at least 6.5 million per sample. Total RNA was extracted from PBMCs with Trizol reagent, with at least 6 micrograms obtained per sample. The percentages of naive CD45RAhigh/CD27high T cells were determined by flow cytometry on a PBMC aliquot from every donor. The library was made by 5' RACE. The reads were generated on an Illumina HiSeq 2500. A second PCR of roughly 7 to 11 cycles was performed with a sample-barcoded 5' primer and a J-beta primer mix. A unique molecular identifier was introduced onto each TCR beta cDNA molecule by a template-switch 5' adaptor carrying 12 random nucleotides. Each sample yielded at least 3 million CDR3-containing paired-end reads. The Mint cDNA synthesis kit, primed by a TRBC-specific oligonucleotide, was used to synthesize first-strand cDNA from all RNA. All cDNA was treated with uracil-DNA glycosylase and then went through a first 18-cycle PCR with the universal primers M1SS and BC2_uni_R. The authors' pipeline ran thus. Each sample was normalized by randomly selecting 1 million high-quality reads, each carrying a distinct molecular identifier. Reads sharing molecular identifiers were discarded rather than binned into consensus sequences. MiTCR, run with a Q25 quality threshold and the strictest error-elimination algorithm, handled CDR3 identification, clonotype clustering and error correction. A nonparametric unseen species model using Euler transformation provided a lower-bound estimate of total TCR beta diversity. TCRdb trimmed the raw reads at Q25, called clones with MiXCR and kept productive beta chains. Rows are combined by CDR3 protein, so each entry shows the most common genes and DNA. Here the V and J calls rest on TCRdb's processing, not on the authors' analysis. In all, the sample holds approximately 790,000 distinct CDR3 sequences, and 62% of those were seen once. Approximately 30% of the sample is taken by the ten largest.

Comment on this clonotype: Its cognate antigen has yet to be identified. No qualities accompany the bases; no much larger clone lies one base away.

Study-wide findings and limitations: Conclusive comparison of naive and antigen-experienced compartments was prevented by the profiling of bulk unsorted PBMCs. As age increased, observed TCR beta diversity per million T cells dropped in a roughly linear way, and a significant reduction was already evident by age about 40. Because the CMV infection status of the donors was unknown, age-related changes in expanded clonotypes may potentially have been confounded. Compared with the aged group, the long-lived group had more naive CD4+ T cells, fewer expanded clones and increased TCR diversity, a pattern suggesting age selection. Total diversity estimates from one million sequenced T cells were considered lower bounds and underestimates. The percentage of naive T cells measured by flow cytometry correlated strongly with observed TCR beta diversity.

The CDR3, cysteine through phenylalanine, is 14 amino acids long. Here the CDR3 DNA is all that survives: 42 bases in frame from base 1. From V the trimming removes 3 bases and from J it removes 4 bases, while the gene matches leave 2 bases of the junction unaccounted for. The material sequenced was blood. The TCR originated in a young man in good health. The rearrangement joined TRBV12-3 or TRBV12-4 to TRBJ1-5, with 8 middle bases fitting TRBD1. The CDR3 region has the sequence CASSFGQGNQPQHF. The base sequence is TGTGCCAGCAGTTTCGGACAGGGAAATCAGCCCCAGCATTTT.